Reported below is one TCR beta chain. Its antigen remains unidentified. This entry is derived from a study of cytomegalovirus exposure and HLA in healthy donors. PCR involved 60 Vbeta and 13 Jbeta primers. Libraries were prepared by immunoSEQ multiplex PCR; TCRdb keeps only in-frame clonotypes and omits some of them. Of a few hundred thousand clones listed, 75% to 85% are singletons. Trimming pared 8 bases from V and 0 bases from J, leaving 14 bases between. Per germline, CDR1 MDHEN and CDR2 SYDVKM. The CDR3 length is 14 residues. Findings and limits, study-wide: A cluster of highly shared sequence variants was likely a sequencing artifact. Earlier analysis yielded a pattern in which most TCR beta V segments were productive about 90% or about 30% of the time.

Sequences were obtained from PBMCs. This clonotype was sampled from a girl aged 10 to 17 in good health and CMV-seronegative. V usage is TRBV28 and J usage is TRBJ2-7, with D perhaps TRBD2 (7 bases). CDR3 loop: CASSKGGSSYEQYF. The CDR3 DNA is TGTGCCAGCTCAAAGGGGGGGAGCTCCTACGAGCAGTACTTC. Full variable domain (rest looked up from reference TRBV28 and TRBJ2-7): DVKVTQSSRYLVKRTGEKVFLECVQDMDHENMFWYRQDPGLGLRLIYFSYDVKMKEKGDIPEGYSVSREKKERFSLILESASTNQTSMYLCASSKGGSSYEQYFGPGTRLTVT.